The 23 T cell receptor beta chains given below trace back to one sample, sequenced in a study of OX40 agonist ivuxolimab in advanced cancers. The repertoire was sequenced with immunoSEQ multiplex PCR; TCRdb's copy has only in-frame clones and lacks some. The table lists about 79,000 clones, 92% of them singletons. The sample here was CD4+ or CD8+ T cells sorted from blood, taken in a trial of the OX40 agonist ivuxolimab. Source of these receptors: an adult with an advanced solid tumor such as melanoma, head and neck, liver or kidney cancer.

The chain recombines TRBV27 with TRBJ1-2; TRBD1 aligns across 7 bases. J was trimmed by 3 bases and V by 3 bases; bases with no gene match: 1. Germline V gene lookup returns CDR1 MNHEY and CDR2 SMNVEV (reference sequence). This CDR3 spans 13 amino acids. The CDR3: CASSFDRDYGYTF. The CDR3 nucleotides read TGTGCCAGCAGTTTTGACAGGGACTATGGCTACACCTTC.

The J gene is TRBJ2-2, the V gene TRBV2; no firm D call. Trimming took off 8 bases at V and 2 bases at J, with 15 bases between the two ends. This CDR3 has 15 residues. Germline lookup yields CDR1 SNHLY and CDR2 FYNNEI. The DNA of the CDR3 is TGTGCCAGCCGGGTGGGGTACAGCAACACCGGGGAGCTGTTTTTT. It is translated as CASRVGYSNTGELFF.

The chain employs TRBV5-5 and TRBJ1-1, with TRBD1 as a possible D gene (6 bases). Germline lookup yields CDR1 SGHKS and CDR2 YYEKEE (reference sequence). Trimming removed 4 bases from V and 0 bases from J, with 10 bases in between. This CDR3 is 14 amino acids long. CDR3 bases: TGTGCCAGCAGCCAGGGGCGCATGAACACTGAAGCTTTCTTT. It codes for CASSQGRMNTEAFF.

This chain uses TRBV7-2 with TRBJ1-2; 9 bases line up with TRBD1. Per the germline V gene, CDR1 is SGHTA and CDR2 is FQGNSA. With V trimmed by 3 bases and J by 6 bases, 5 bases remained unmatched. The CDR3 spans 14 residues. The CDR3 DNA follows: TGTGCCAGCAGCTTCCCCGGGACAGGGAATGGCTACACCTTC. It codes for CASSFPGTGNGYTF.

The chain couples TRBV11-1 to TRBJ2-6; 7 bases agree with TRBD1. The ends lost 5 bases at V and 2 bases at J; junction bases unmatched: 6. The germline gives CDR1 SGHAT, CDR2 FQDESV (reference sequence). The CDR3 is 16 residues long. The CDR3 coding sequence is TGTGCCAGCAGCGATGACAGGGTCGCTGGGGCCAACGTCCTGACTTTC. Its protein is CASSDDRVAGANVLTF. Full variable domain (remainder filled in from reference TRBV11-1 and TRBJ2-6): EAEVAQSPRYKITEKSQAVAFWCDPISGHATLYWYRQILGQGPELLVQFQDESVVDDSQLPKDRFSAERLKGVDSTLKIQPAELGDSAMYLCASSDDRVAGANVLTFGAGSRLTVL.

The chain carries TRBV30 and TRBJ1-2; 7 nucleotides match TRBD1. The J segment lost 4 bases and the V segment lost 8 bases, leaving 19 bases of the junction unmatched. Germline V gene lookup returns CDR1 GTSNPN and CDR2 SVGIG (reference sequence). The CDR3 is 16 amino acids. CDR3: CAGNSRDWTGGYGYTF. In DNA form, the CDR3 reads TGTGCCGGCAATTCGCGGGACTGGACAGGAGGCTATGGCTACACCTTC.

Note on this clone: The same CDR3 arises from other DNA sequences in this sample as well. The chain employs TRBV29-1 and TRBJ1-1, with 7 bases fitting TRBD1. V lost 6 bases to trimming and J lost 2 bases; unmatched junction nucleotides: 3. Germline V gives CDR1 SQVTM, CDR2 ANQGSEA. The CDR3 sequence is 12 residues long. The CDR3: CSVRQGNTEAFF. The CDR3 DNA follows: TGCAGCGTACGACAGGGAAACACTGAAGCTTTCTTT.

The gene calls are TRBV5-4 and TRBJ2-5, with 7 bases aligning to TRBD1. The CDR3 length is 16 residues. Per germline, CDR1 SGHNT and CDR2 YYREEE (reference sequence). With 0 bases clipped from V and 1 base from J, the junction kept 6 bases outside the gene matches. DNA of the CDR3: TGTGCCAGCAGCTTGGCCGGGGACAGCGCCCAAGAGACCCAGTACTTC. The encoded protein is CASSLAGDSAQETQYF. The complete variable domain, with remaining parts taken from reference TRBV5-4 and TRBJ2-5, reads ETGVTQSPTHLIKTRGQQVTLRCSSQSGHNTVSWYQQALGQGPQFIFQYYREEENGRGNFPPRFSGLQFPNYSSELNVNALELDDSALYLCASSLAGDSAQETQYFGPGTRLLVL.

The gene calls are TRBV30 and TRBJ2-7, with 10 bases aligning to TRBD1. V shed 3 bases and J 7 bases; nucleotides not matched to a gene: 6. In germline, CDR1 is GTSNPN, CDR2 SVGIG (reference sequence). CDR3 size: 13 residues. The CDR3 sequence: CAWRTGGNGEQYF. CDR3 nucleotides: TGTGCCTGGAGGACAGGGGGCAATGGAGAGCAGTACTTC.

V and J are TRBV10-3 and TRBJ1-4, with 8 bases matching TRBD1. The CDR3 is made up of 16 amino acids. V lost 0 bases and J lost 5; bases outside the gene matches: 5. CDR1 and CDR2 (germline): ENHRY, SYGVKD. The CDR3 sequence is CAISESETGENEKLFF. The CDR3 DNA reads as TGTGCCATCAGTGAGTCGGAGACAGGGGAGAATGAAAAACTGTTTTTT.

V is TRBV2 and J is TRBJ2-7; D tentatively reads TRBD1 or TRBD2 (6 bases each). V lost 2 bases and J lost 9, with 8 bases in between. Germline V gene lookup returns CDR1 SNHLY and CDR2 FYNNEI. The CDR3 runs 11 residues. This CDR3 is CASSERGRQYF. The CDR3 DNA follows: TGTGCCAGCAGTGAACGGGGGCGGCAGTACTTC.

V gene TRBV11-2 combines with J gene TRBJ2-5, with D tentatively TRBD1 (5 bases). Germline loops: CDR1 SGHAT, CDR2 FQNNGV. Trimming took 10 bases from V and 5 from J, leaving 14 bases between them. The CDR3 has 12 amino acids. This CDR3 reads CAIRKGRETQYF. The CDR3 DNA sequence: TGTGCCATAAGGAAGGGGCGCGAGACCCAGTACTTC.

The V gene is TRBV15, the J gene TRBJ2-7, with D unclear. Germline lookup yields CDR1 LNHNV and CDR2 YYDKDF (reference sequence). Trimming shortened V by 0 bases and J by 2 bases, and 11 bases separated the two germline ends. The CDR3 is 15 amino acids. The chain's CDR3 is CATSRDPGRPYEQYF. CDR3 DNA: TGTGCCACCAGCAGAGATCCCGGCAGGCCCTACGAGCAGTACTTC.

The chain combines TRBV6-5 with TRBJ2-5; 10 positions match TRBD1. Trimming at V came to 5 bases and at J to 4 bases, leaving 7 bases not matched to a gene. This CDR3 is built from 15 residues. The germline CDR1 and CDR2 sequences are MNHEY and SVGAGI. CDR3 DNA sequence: TGTGCCAGCAGTGGTCTGGGGACAGGGGCAGAGACCCAGTACTTC. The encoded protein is CASSGLGTGAETQYF.

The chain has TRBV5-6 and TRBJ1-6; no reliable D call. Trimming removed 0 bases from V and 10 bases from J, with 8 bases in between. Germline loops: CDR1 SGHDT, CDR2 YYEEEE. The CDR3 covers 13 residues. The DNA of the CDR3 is TGTGCCAGCAGCTTGGATAAGTTCTCACCCCTCCACTTT. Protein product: CASSLDKFSPLHF.

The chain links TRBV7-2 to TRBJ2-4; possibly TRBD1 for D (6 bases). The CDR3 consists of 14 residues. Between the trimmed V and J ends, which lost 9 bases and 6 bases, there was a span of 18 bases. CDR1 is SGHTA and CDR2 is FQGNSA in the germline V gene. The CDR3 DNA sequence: TGTGCCAGTTCATTGGGGGCCCGGGGAAACATTCAGTACTTC. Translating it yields CASSLGARGNIQYF. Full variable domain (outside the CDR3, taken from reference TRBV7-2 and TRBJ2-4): GAGVSQSPSNKVTEKGKDVELRCDPISGHTALYWYRQSLGQGLEFLIYFQGNSAPDKSGLPSDRFSAERTGGSVSTLTIQRTQQEDSAVYLCASSLGARGNIQYFGAGTRLSVL.

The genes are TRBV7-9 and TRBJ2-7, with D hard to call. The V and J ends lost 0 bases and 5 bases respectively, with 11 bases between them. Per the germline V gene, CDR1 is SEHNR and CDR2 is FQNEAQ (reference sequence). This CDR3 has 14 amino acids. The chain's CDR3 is CASSLATLVNEQYF. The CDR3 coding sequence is TGTGCCAGCAGCTTAGCGACTCTTGTAAACGAGCAGTACTTC.

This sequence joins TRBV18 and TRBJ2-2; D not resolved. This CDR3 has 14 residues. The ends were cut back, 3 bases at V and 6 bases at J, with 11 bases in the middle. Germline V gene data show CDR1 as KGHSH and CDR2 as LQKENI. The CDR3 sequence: CASSPTLESGELFF. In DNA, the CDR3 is TGTGCCAGCTCACCGACTCTGGAGTCCGGGGAGCTGTTTTTT.

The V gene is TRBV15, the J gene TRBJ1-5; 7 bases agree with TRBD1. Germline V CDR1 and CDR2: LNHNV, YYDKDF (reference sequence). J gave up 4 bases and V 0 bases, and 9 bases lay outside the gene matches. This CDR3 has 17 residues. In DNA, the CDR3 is TGTGCCACCAGCAGAGATGCGTCGGGACAGATAAATCAGCCCCAGCATTTT. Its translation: CATSRDASGQINQPQHF.

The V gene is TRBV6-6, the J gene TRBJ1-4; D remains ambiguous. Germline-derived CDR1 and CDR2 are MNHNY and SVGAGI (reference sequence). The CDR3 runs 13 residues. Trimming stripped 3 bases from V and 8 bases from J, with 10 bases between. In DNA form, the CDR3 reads TGTGCCAGCAGTTATCGGGGAGGAGAAAAACTGTTTTTT. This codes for CASSYRGGEKLFF.

The CDR3 coding sequence is TGCGCCAGCAGCAAAGGGGGTTCGGATGAAAAACTGTTTTTT. This translates into CASSKGGSDEKLFF. The rearrangement joins TRBV5-1 to TRBJ1-4, with D maybe TRBD1 (6 bases). The length of the CDR3 is 14 residues. The germline V gene encodes CDR1 SGHRS and CDR2 YFSETQ. V dropped 4 bases and J dropped 6 bases, with 13 bases sitting between them.

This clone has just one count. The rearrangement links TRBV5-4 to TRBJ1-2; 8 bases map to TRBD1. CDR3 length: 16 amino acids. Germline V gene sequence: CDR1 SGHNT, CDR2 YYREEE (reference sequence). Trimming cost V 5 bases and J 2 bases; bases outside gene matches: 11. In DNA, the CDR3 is TGTGCCAGCAGGCTGGCTTGGGACAGGACGAACTATGGCTACACCTTC. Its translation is CASRLAWDRTNYGYTF.

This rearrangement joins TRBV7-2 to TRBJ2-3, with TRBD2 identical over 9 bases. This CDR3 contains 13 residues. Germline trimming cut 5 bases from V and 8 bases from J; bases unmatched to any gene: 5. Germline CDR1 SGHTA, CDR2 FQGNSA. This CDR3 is CASSLPGLATQYF. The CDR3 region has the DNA TGTGCCAGCAGCCTCCCGGGACTAGCTACGCAGTATTTT.